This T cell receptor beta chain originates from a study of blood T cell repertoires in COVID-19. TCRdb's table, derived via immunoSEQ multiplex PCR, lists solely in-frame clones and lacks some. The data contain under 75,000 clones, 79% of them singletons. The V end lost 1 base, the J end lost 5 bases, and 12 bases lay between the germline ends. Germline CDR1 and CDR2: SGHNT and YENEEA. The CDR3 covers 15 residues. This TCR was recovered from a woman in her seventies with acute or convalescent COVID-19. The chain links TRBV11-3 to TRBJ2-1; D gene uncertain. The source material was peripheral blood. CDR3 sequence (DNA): TGTGCCAGCAGCTTAGGTCGTCGGGTTGACAATGAGCAGTTCTTC. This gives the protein CASSLGRRVDNEQFF.